Included here is one TCR beta chain sequence, with context. Its antigen is not yet known. Per-base qualities were not stored, and no clone one base away is much larger. The time point label on this specimen signifies: baseline before first vaccination. The treatment or condition label here, explained by the study, means: meningococcal conjugate vaccine given as trial control. The vaccinee samples were drawn from two UK trials, COV001 and COV002, one of which was a single-blind randomized controlled phase 2/3 trial testing AZD1222 (ChAdOx1 nCoV-19) in healthy adults. For TCRbeta chain sequencing, PBMC samples were collected from trial participants at day 0 and at day 28 after the second dose. This sample stems from a study of T cell responses to AZD1222 COVID-19 vaccine (dated by TCRdb to 2020 to 2023). Turning to the overall study: TCR sequencing was performed for some 250 trial participants, of whom about 200 were given two doses of AZD1222 and some 26 were given two doses of MenACWY control vaccine. Trial participants were enrolled by age into 18-55, 56-69 and 70-plus year subgroups, with roughly 160, 29 and 62 TCR-sequenced participants respectively. Broader findings and caveats from the paper: Conclusions about previously exposed vaccinees are limited, since just 6 or 7 AZD1222 recipients were seropositive for SARS-CoV-2 at baseline. Because no day 14 peak-response samples were available, repertoires were characterized only after the peak T cell response. CD4 TCRs associated with the vaccine covered the entire spike protein, and the dominant responses were in regions 160-218 and 743-854. Nearly half of unique spike-specific TCRs reportedly recognized epitopes outside regions mutated in the B.1.351 and B.1.1.7 variants. Most participants were white British and females outnumbered males, and the authors suggested that clonal diversity may have been underestimated. The 56-69-year group was small, and its depth increase did not reach significance, likely because of low power. After two AZD1222 doses, both the breadth and the depth of spike-specific TCRs were significantly higher than at day 0 and than in MenACWY recipients.

The CDR3 regions of human TCRbeta chains were subjected to immunosequencing. As for the authors' bioinformatics: TCRs in the repertoires were matched against a reference library of SARS-CoV-2-specific TCRs that had been generated with the MIRA antigen-specificity platform. Breadth was defined as the fraction of unique TCRs that were SARS-CoV-2-associated, and depth was defined as the fraction of total T cells that were SARS-CoV-2-associated. Using the MIRA data, each spike-specific TCR was mapped to the spike region that the TCR reacts to and placed in a CD4 or CD8 class. Log10-transformed breadth and depth values were compared by one-way ANOVA with Sidak's multiple comparisons tests. What TCRdb holds here is the immuneACCESS table cut down to in-frame rearrangements. Part of the clones is not present; checked against another copy, under half of the missing clones reflect an unresolved V gene, and the others are unexplained. V and J calls and clone size follow that table, whereas D and trimming were derived from the DNA. Across this sample there are 150,000 to 200,000 clones, with about 87% seen only once. The ten largest account for around 2.9% of the sample.

The V end loses 6 bases and the J end loses 3 bases, and a stretch of 15 bases separates them. The CDR3 contains 14 residues, cysteine and phenylalanine counted. CDR3 DNA is the only sequence kept; it has 42 bases, read in frame from the first base. The germline V gene yields MDHEN for CDR1 and SYDVKM for CDR2. The input for sequencing was peripheral blood, taken on day 0 of MenACWY control vaccination. The chain uses TRBV28 and TRBJ2-7; the D gene is tentatively TRBD1 or TRBD2, each matching 5 bases. This sequence was found in an adult in good health. The DNA is as follows: TGTGCCAGCAGCGCTGCCGGGGCAGTCTACGAGCAGTACTTC. Protein translation: CASSAAGAVYEQYF.